This T cell receptor (beta chain) appears in the sequencing data of a study of TIL therapy for anti-PD-1-resistant metastatic lung cancer. Study observations and caveats: Patients were highly selected, enriched for treatment-naive, never-smoker and oncogene-addicted cases.

Concerning this clone itself: As yet, its antigen is unknown.

Documented time point: pre-treatment sample, taken before nivolumab and TIL therapy. The tumor samples were excised metastases, mostly pleural nodules or supraclavicular lymph nodes. Progressing patients received lymphodepletion, expanded TIL infusion and IL-2. V lost 3 bases, J lost 1 base, and 12 bases lay in between. The CDR3 contains 15 residues. The germline CDR1 and CDR2 sequences are SGHDN and FVKESK. The libraries were made with immunoSEQ v3. TCRdb's copy holds only in-frame clones and misses some; the assay was immunoSEQ multiplex PCR. Of approximately 97,000 clones in the sample, around 71% were seen once.

The specimen was tumor tissue, collected at baseline. This sequence was found in a person aged 25 to 80 with non-small cell lung cancer. The chain couples TRBV14 to TRBJ1-1; D unclear. The CDR3 nucleotides read TGTGCCAGCAGCCACCTGAGGAGCGAGAACACTGAAGCTTTCTTT. This encodes CASSHLRSENTEAFF.